These 28 T cell receptor beta chains came from one sample sequenced in a study of breast tumors, draining lymph nodes, adjacent tissues. In TCRdb, the multiplex PCR reads were re-called with MiXCR into one record per CDR3 protein. The repertoire holds under 250,000 distinct CDR3 sequences, roughly 30% seen once, with 1.4% in the top ten. Breast cancer patients provided tissue from their axillary draining lymph nodes. The sequencing input was axillary lymph node tissue. The source is a female donor with breast cancer. Some clones in this sample may be carry-over from other donors' samples.

V usage is TRBV28 and J usage is TRBJ1-2, with TRBD1 matching 7 bases. In germline, CDR1 is MDHEN, CDR2 SYDVKM. CDR3 length: 13 amino acids. The V segment lost 5 bases and the J segment 8 bases; nucleotides outside the gene matches: 8. The CDR3 DNA is TGTGCCAGCAGTAGAGGGGGCGCAAGAGGCTACACCTTC. It yields the protein CASSRGGARGYTF.

This clonotype came up many times. A read error is possible here, since a much larger clone lies one base away. The V and J genes are TRBV20-1 and TRBJ2-6; D is tentatively TRBD1 or TRBD2 (5 bases each). The CDR3 contains 13 residues. CDR1 and CDR2 (germline): DFQATT, SNEGSKA (reference sequence). The CDR3, as DNA: TGCAGTGCGGAAGCGGCTGGGGCCAACGCCCTGACTTTC. Translated, it gives CSAEAAGANALTF.

This rearrangement joins TRBV29-1 to TRBJ2-3; D gene ambiguous. Germline V CDR1 and CDR2: SQVTM, ANQGSEA. This CDR3 is built from 14 residues. Trimming shortened V by 8 bases and J by 0 bases, and 15 bases separated the two germline ends. The CDR3 DNA sequence: TGCAGCTTCACAGTTTGGTCCAGCACAGATACGCAGTATTTT. Amino acid sequence: CSFTVWSSTDTQYF.

This clonotype was counted at least ten times. V is TRBV27 and J is TRBJ2-7; maybe TRBD1 (5 bases). CDR1 and CDR2 from the germline V gene are MNHEY and SMNVEV (reference sequence). Trimming took off 2 bases at V and 0 bases at J, with 17 bases between the two ends. This CDR3 region has 17 residues. DNA of the CDR3: TGTGCCAGCAGTTTAGGGTTTCGCAGGGCGAGCTCCTACGAGCAGTACTTC. This sequence encodes CASSLGFRRASSYEQYF.

This clonotype was seen repeatedly, ten times or more. V gene TRBV11-3 combines with J gene TRBJ2-7; weak D call: TRBD2 (5 bases). CDR1 is SGHNT, CDR2 YENEEA, per germline. Trimming left V 3 bases short and J 5 bases short, with 5 bases between. The CDR3 has 11 amino acids. The CDR3 bases are TGTGCCAGCAGCTTGAGGGACGAGCAGTACTTC. Residues: CASSLRDEQYF.

This clonotype was seen ten or more times. The V gene is TRBV20-1, the J gene TRBJ2-1; D remains ambiguous. Between the trimmed V and J ends, which lost 4 bases and 7 bases, there was a span of 5 bases. Germline CDR1 reads DFQATT; CDR2 reads SNEGSKA (reference sequence). The CDR3 contains 10 residues. CDR3 sequence (DNA): TGCAGTGCTACTCGGAATGAGCAGTTCTTC. This gives the protein CSATRNEQFF.

Many counts were recorded for this clonotype. The chain carries TRBV20-1 and TRBJ2-5; no definite D call. The CDR3 is 15 residues long. V lost 3 bases and J lost 5, with 19 bases in between. CDR1 is DFQATT, CDR2 SNEGSKA, per germline (reference sequence). This chain's CDR3 is CSASGADLVGETQYF. In DNA, the CDR3 is TGCAGTGCTAGTGGCGCGGATTTGGTCGGGGAGACCCAGTACTTC.

The chain combines TRBV7-3 with TRBJ1-4; 7 nucleotides line up with TRBD1. The CDR3 has 15 amino acids. Germline assignment: CDR1 SGHTA and CDR2 FQGTGA. After removal of 4 bases from V and 8 bases from J, the junction contained 10 bases not matched to a gene. CDR3 DNA: TGTGCCAGCAGCTCTCTCGACAGGGTCCGCGAAAAACTGTTTTTT. Its translation is CASSSLDRVREKLFF.

This clonotype was counted ten times or more. The junction and the germline gene differ at one end; a read error may be behind it. V gene TRBV19 combines with J gene TRBJ1-4, with 8 bases matching TRBD1. This CDR3 has 14 amino acids. Germline loops: CDR1 LNHDA, CDR2 SQIVND (reference sequence). CDR3 amino acids: CASRDRGGNEKLLF. Here the CDR3 DNA reads TGTGCCAGTAGAGACAGGGGCGGGAATGAAAAACTGCTTTTT. Full variable domain (rest looked up from reference TRBV19 and TRBJ1-4): DGGITQSPKYLFRKEGQNVTLSCEQNLNHDAMYWYRQDPGQGLRLIYYSQIVNDFQKGDIAEGYSVSREKKESFPLTVTSAQKNPTAFYLCASRDRGGNEKLLFGSGTQLSVL.

As to this clonotype: With a much larger clone just one base away, this may be a read error. The V call is TRBV20-1, the J call TRBJ2-1, with 7 bases fitting TRBD2. Per germline, CDR1 DFQATT and CDR2 SNEGSKA (reference sequence). V lost 3 bases, J lost 9 bases, and 11 bases stayed unmatched. This CDR3 contains 14 residues. The CDR3 spells CSASLSGAGTEQFF. CDR3 DNA: TGCAGTGCTAGCCTGAGCGGGGCGGGGACTGAGCAGTTCTTC.

This chain uses TRBV7-9 with TRBJ2-7, with 7 bases aligning to TRBD2. Per germline, CDR1 SEHNR and CDR2 FQNEAQ (reference sequence). V lost 2 bases to trimming and J lost 3 bases; unmatched junction nucleotides: 4. This CDR3 has 14 residues. The CDR3 loop is CASSLTGLVYEQYF. The CDR3 coding sequence is TGTGCCAGCAGCTTAACCGGACTAGTCTACGAGCAGTACTTC.

This clonotype showed up just a few times. The V gene is TRBV28, the J gene TRBJ2-3; 11 bases are a match to TRBD1. V trimming: 3 bases; J trimming: 2 bases; junction bases outside the gene matches: 13. The CDR3 is 19 amino acids. Germline CDR1 and CDR2: MDHEN and SYDVKM. This CDR3 reads CASSFPKTWDRGNTDTQYF. Here the CDR3 DNA reads TGTGCCAGCAGTTTCCCCAAAACCTGGGACAGGGGGAACACAGATACGCAGTATTTT.

In this sample, this clonotype turned up many times. This chain uses TRBV20-1 with TRBJ2-7, with D possibly called TRBD1 or TRBD2 (5 bases each). The CDR3 runs to 13 residues. Germline V gene lookup returns CDR1 DFQATT and CDR2 SNEGSKA (reference sequence). Trimming cost V 3 bases and J 3 bases, with 12 bases left between them. The CDR3 reads CSARGPTSYEQYF. The CDR3 DNA is TGCAGTGCTAGGGGACCCACGAGCTACGAGCAGTACTTC.

The rearrangement links TRBV7-2 to TRBJ2-1; 9 nucleotides line up with TRBD2. The germline CDR1 and CDR2 sequences are SGHTA and FQGNSA. V shed 1 base, J shed 9 bases, and the junction held 13 bases outside the gene matches. This CDR3 contains 17 residues. The DNA of the CDR3 is TGTGCCAGCAGCTTAGGCCCTCGGGCGGGAGGGAGGAGTGAGCAGTTCTTC. It translates to CASSLGPRAGGRSEQFF.

This clonotype was detected many times. This chain joins TRBV13 and TRBJ2-2; a weak D match, TRBD1 (6 bases). Trimming took off 3 bases at V and 1 base at J, with 21 bases between the two ends. The CDR3 has 19 amino acids. The V gene's germline CDR1 is PRHDT and CDR2 FYEKMQ (reference sequence). CDR3 sequence (DNA): TGTGCCAGCAGCTTCATCAGGGGCCCCGCGTCGAAGAACACCGGGGAGCTGTTTTTT. As protein: CASSFIRGPASKNTGELFF.

For this clonotype: Since a much larger clone is just one base distant, this may be a read error. The genes are TRBV4-2 and TRBJ2-2, with D unresolved. The CDR3 runs 14 residues. In germline, CDR1 is LGHNA, CDR2 YNFKEQ. The chain's CDR3 is CTGSQDRYTGELFF. The CDR3 region has the DNA TGTACCGGCAGCCAAGATCGGTACACCGGGGAGCTGTTTTTT.

This clonotype has ten or more counts. V usage is TRBV6-5 and J usage is TRBJ2-7, with TRBD2 matching over 11 bases. The CDR3 is 15 residues long. The germline V gene encodes CDR1 MNHEY and CDR2 SVGAGI. The J segment lost 0 bases and the V segment lost 6 bases, leaving 4 bases of the junction unmatched. CDR3 residues: CASRIAGGPSYEQYF. CDR3 in DNA: TGTGCCAGCAGAATAGCGGGAGGGCCCTCCTACGAGCAGTACTTC.

This clonotype was recorded many times. The chain is built from TRBV2 and TRBJ2-2; 10 bases match TRBD2. V lost 4 bases to trimming and J lost 2 bases; unmatched junction nucleotides: 4. The CDR3 runs to 16 residues. The V gene's germline CDR1 is SNHLY and CDR2 FYNNEI. CDR3 in amino acids: CASSVGLAKNTGELFF. CDR3 coding DNA: TGTGCCAGCAGTGTGGGACTAGCGAAAAACACCGGGGAGCTGTTTTTT.

This clonotype was observed many times. This rearrangement joins TRBV9 to TRBJ2-6; TRBD2 is a possible D gene (6 bases). CDR3 length equals 20 residues. Between the trimmed V and J ends, which lost 4 bases and 1 base, there was a span of 24 bases. Germline V lookup: CDR1 SGDLS, CDR2 YYNGEE. CDR3 nucleotides: TGTGCCAGCAGCCTCCACTCGGGCAGGGCCGGAGGGTCTGGGGCCAACGTCCTGACTTTC. It specifies CASSLHSGRAGGSGANVLTF.

The chain links TRBV28 to TRBJ1-5; TRBD1 agrees at 11 bases. The J segment lost 11 bases and the V segment lost 4 bases, leaving 10 bases of the junction unmatched. The V gene's germline CDR1 is MDHEN and CDR2 SYDVKM. CDR3 length: 15 amino acids. The CDR3 spells CASSSSRGQGETQHF. The DNA for the CDR3 is TGTGCCAGCAGTTCGTCTCGGGGACAGGGGGAGACCCAGCATTTT. The variable domain in full, completed from reference TRBV28 and TRBJ1-5, reads DVKVTQSSRYLVKRTGEKVFLECVQDMDHENMFWYRQDPGLGLRLIYFSYDVKMKEKGDIPEGYSVSREKKERFSLILESASTNQTSMYLCASSSSRGQGETQHFGDGTRLSIL.

This clonotype came up many times. V gene TRBV11-1 combines with J gene TRBJ1-3; TRBD1 aligns across 8 bases. This CDR3 region has 19 residues. Germline trimming cut 5 bases from V and 4 bases from J; bases unmatched to any gene: 19. Germline CDR1 is SGHAT and CDR2 is FQDESV (reference sequence). The CDR3 region is CASSRGQGRNLSAGNTIYF. CDR3 nucleotides: TGTGCCAGCAGCCGTGGACAGGGAAGGAACTTGAGTGCGGGAAACACCATATATTTT.

This clonotype was seen many times. This sequence joins TRBV20-1 and TRBJ1-2; possibly TRBD1 for D (5 bases). V shed 2 bases and J shed 0 bases, with 10 bases lying between them. The CDR3 is 14 residues long. Germline assignment: CDR1 DFQATT and CDR2 SNEGSKA (reference sequence). The CDR3 loop is CSARRLGANYGYTF. The CDR3 nucleotides read TGCAGTGCTAGAAGGTTGGGGGCTAACTATGGCTACACCTTC.

In this sample, this clonotype turned up once. The conserved phenylalanine or tryptophan normally closing the CDR3 is absent here, so this likely arose from a read error. The DNA is omitted, as the CDR3 cannot be located on it reliably, and the CDR3 follows TCRdb's listing. The rearrangement uses TRBV27 and TRBJ1-1. The CDR3 extends over 15 residues, inclusive of both ends. Looked up from germline, CDR1 is MNHEY and CDR2 is SMNVEV (reference sequence). The CDR3 region is CASSYGRTLNTEVFL.

This clonotype was recorded many times. This chain links TRBV19 with TRBJ2-6; TRBD1 matches at 9 bases. V gave up 3 bases and J gave up 2 bases; unmatched junction bases: 5. This CDR3 region has 17 residues. Germline CDR1 is LNHDA and CDR2 is SQIVND (reference sequence). In DNA, the CDR3 is TGTGCCAGTAGTATCCGGACAGGGGCCACTGGGGCCAACGTCCTGACTTTC. It translates to CASSIRTGATGANVLTF.

This chain joins TRBV20-1 and TRBJ2-2, with a possible D match to TRBD2 (6 bases). Trimming cost V 0 bases and J 7 bases, with 21 bases left between them. In germline, CDR1 is DFQATT, CDR2 SNEGSKA (reference sequence). CDR3 length: 17 residues. CDR3 protein: CSARDWGDLECFGELFF. The CDR3 DNA is TGCAGTGCTAGAGATTGGGGGGACCTTGAGTGCTTCGGGGAGCTGTTTTTT.

This clonotype was seen ten or more times. This chain connects TRBV6-6 to TRBJ1-6; D is ambiguous. Germline assignment: CDR1 MNHNY and CDR2 SVGAGI (reference sequence). The CDR3 extends over 14 amino acids. The germline V and J ends were trimmed by 5 bases and 11 bases, with 16 bases remaining between them. CDR3 coding DNA: TGTGCCAGCAGTCACGAGGCTGCCTGGGCACCCCTCCACTTT. Translating it yields CASSHEAAWAPLHF.

This clonotype was seen a handful of times. This rearrangement joins TRBV30 to TRBJ1-1, with D possibly being TRBD1 (6 bases). Germline V gene data show CDR1 as GTSNPN and CDR2 as SVGIG (reference sequence). The germline V and J ends were trimmed by 3 bases and 6 bases, with 17 bases remaining between them. CDR3 length: 14 amino acids. CDR3 region: CAWRVTGARAEAFF. As DNA, the CDR3 is TGTGCCTGGAGGGTCACGGGGGCGCGGGCTGAAGCTTTCTTT.

This clonotype was detected ten times or more. J is TRBJ1-5 and V is TRBV19; tentative D call: TRBD1 (5 bases). Germline V lookup: CDR1 LNHDA, CDR2 SQIVND (reference sequence). CDR3 length: 15 amino acids. Trimming left V 3 bases short and J 1 base short, with 10 bases between. The CDR3, as DNA: TGTGCCAGTAGTATCGACGGGGGAAGCAATCAGCCCCAGCATTTT. Translated: CASSIDGGSNQPQHF.